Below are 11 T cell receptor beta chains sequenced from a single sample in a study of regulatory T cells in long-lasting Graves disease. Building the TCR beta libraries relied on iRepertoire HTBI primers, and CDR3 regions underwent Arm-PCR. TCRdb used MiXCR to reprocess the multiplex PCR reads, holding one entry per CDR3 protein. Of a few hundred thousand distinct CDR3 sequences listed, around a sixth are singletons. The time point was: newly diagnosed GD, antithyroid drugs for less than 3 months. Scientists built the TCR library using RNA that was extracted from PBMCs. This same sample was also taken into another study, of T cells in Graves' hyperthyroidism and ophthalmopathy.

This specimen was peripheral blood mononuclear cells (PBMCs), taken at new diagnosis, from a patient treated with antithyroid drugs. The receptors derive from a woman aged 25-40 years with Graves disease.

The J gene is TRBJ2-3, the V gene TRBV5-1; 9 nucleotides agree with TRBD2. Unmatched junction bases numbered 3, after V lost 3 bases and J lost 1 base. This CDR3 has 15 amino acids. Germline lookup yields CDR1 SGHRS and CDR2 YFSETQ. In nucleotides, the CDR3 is TGCGCCAGCAGCTCAGCTAGCGGGGGCACAGATACGCAGTATTTT. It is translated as CASSSASGGTDTQYF.

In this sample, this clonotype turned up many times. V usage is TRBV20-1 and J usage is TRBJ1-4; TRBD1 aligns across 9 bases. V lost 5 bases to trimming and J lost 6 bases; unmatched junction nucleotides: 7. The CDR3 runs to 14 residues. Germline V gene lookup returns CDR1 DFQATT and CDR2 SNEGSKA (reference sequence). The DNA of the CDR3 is TGCAGTGCTGAGGGGACAGGGCGGCATGAAAAACTGTTTTTT. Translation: CSAEGTGRHEKLFF.

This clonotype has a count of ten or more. The CDR3 nucleotides read TGTGCCAGCAGCTATACTGGGATCTACCAAGAGACCCAGTACTTC. Protein sequence: CASSYTGIYQETQYF. V and J are TRBV5-6 and TRBJ2-5; no clear D gene. V gave up 3 bases and J gave up 0 bases, with 12 bases separating them. Per germline, CDR1 SGHDT and CDR2 YYEEEE. The CDR3 length is 15 residues. Filled out from reference TRBV5-6 and TRBJ2-5, the complete variable domain reads DAGVTQSPTHLIKTRGQQVTLRCSPKSGHDTVSWYQQALGQGPQFIFQYYEEEERQRGNFPDRFSGHQFPNYSSELNVNALLLGDSALYLCASSYTGIYQETQYFGPGTRLLVL.

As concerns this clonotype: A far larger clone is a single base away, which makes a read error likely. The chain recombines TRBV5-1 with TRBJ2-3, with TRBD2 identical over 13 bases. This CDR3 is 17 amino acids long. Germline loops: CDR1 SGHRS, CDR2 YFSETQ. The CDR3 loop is CASSRTSGGAGEDTQYF. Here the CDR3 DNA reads TGTGCCAGCAGCCGCACTAGCGGGGGGGCGGGGGAAGATACGCAGTATTTT.

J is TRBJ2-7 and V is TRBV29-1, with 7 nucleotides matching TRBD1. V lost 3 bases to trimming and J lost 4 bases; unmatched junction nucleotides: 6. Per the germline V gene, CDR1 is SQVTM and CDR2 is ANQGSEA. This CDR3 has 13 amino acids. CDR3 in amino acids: CSVDAGGRYEQYF. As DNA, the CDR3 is TGCAGCGTTGATGCAGGGGGAAGATACGAGCAGTACTTC.

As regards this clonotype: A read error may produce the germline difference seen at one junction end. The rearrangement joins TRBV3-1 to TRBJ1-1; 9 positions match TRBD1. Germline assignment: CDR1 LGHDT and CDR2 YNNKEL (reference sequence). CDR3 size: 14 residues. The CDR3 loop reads CAGSRTGVGTEAFF. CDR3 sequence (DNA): TGTGCCGGCAGCCGGACAGGGGTGGGCACTGAAGCTTTCTTT.

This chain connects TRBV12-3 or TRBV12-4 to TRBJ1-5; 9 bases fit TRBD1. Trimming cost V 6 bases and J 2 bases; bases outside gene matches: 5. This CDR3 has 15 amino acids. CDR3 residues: CASRQTGGGNQPQHF. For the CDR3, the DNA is TGTGCCAGCAGACAAACAGGGGGCGGCAATCAGCCCCAGCATTTT.

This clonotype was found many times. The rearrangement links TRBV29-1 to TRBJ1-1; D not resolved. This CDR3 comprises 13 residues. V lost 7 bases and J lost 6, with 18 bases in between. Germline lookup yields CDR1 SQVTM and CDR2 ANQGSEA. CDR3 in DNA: TGCAGCGGAGAGGTTGGCAGGCGGGCTGAAGCTTTCTTT. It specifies CSGEVGRRAEAFF.

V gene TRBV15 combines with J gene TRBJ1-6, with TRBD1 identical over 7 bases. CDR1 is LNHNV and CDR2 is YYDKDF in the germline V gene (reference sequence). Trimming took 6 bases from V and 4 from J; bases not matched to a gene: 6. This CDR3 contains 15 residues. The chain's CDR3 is CATSSRTGYNSPLHF. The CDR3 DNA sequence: TGTGCCACCAGTTCAAGGACAGGATATAATTCACCCCTCCACTTT.

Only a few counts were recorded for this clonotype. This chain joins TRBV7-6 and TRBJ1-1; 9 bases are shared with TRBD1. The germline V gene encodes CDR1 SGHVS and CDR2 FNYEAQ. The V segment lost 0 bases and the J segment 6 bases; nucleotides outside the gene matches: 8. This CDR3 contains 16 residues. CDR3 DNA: TGTGCCAGCAGCTTAGCGTCAGGGACAGGGAAACCTGAAGCTTTCTTT. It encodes CASSLASGTGKPEAFF.

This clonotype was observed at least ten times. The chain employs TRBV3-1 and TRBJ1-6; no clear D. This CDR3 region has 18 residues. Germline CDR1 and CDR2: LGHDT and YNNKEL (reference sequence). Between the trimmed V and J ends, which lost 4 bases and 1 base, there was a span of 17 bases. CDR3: CASSPPRGGRSYNSPLHF. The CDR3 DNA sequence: TGTGCCAGCAGCCCTCCCCGAGGCGGAAGGTCCTATAATTCACCCCTCCACTTT.